In its sample, the clone carrying this T cell receptor beta chain was seen a few times. Its cognate antigen is unknown. V was clipped by 5 bases and J by 7 bases, with 15 bases between them. CDR3 length: 15 residues. The sample belongs to a study of T cells after yellow fever vaccination. Whole-study results and caveats: Clones from primary vaccination mostly reappeared after the booster (approximately 95% CD4, roughly 87% CD8). The secondary response was weaker, and its peak arrived faster, on day 5 versus 15. Only a small proportion of the clonotypes turned up in both the CD4 and the CD8 compartments, likely arising from convergent recombination.

UMIs were added to TCR cDNA along with a universal primer site when it was made by 5'RACE template switching. TCRdb passed the 5' RACE reads through MiXCR, listing each CDR3 protein once. This table holds fewer than 350,000 distinct CDR3 sequences, approximately 3.9% found once. The source is a man aged 18 to 29 who received the YFV17D yellow fever vaccine. This specimen consisted of PBMCs, obtained on the day of the yellow fever booster vaccination. The chain has TRBV12-3 or TRBV12-4 and TRBJ1-6, with D perhaps matching TRBD1 (5 bases). CDR3 coding DNA: TGTGCCAGCAGTCGCCAGGGTAGTGGAAATTCACCCCTCCACTTT. This sequence encodes CASSRQGSGNSPLHF.